This T cell receptor (beta chain) was found in a study of PD-L1 blockade in urothelial cancer. Study in general: Beginning in the mid-2010s, patients received atezolizumab, given as 1,200 mg intravenously every 3 weeks. Counts from blood samples showed a median of roughly 150,000 T cells. Males with bladder-origin urothelial cancer made up about nine tenths of the roughly 29 patients.

The time point is: peripheral blood 6 weeks after treatment start. The investigators introduced synthetic TCR analog templates into each PCR as spikes. Here immunoSEQ multiplex PCR was the method, and the copy in TCRdb shows in-frame clones only, minus some. The sample lists around 87,000 clones, less than 90% occurring once. Germline CDR1 SQVTM, CDR2 ANQGSEA. This CDR3 spans 15 amino acids. Losses at the gene ends were 3 bases for V and 7 bases for J; bases not matched to a gene: 12. The TCR was taken from an older man with urothelial cancer. The chain carries TRBV29-1 and TRBJ2-7; 10 bases align to TRBD1. The starting material was PBMCs, obtained around atezolizumab (anti-PD-L1) treatment. CDR3 sequence reads: CSVEGTDRGDREQYF. CDR3 nucleotide sequence: TGCAGCGTTGAGGGCACGGACAGGGGGGATCGGGAGCAGTACTTC.